A single sample gave rise to the 11 T cell receptor beta chains below, sequenced in a study of cytomegalovirus exposure and HLA in healthy donors. Vbeta (60) and Jbeta (13) primers were used in the PCR. Some clones are missing from TCRdb's copy, which holds only in-frame ones; the method was immunoSEQ multiplex PCR. The data show 45,000 or so clones, with around 73% seen just once and less than 3.5% held by the top ten. Material: PBMCs. The receptors were gathered from a young woman in good health and CMV-seronegative.

The CDR3 DNA reads as TGTGCCAGCAGCCTCGGACTAGCCAAGATTGAGCAGTTCTTC. Protein sequence: CASSLGLAKIEQFF. The chain recombines TRBV27 with TRBJ2-1, with 8 positions matching TRBD2. From germline, CDR1 is MNHEY and CDR2 SMNVEV (reference sequence). The CDR3 length is 14 residues. V lost 6 bases to trimming and J lost 9 bases; unmatched junction nucleotides: 10.

This rearrangement joins TRBV6-1 to TRBJ2-1; 9 positions match TRBD2. The CDR3 covers 14 residues. The germline CDR1 and CDR2 sequences are MNHNS and SASEGT. J gave up 7 bases and V 7 bases, and 8 bases lay outside the gene matches. The DNA of the CDR3 is TGTGCCAGCAATTCTTTAAGCGGGAGGAATGAGCAGTTCTTC. Translated: CASNSLSGRNEQFF.

The chain carries TRBV30 and TRBJ2-1; D is unclear. Per the germline V gene, CDR1 is GTSNPN and CDR2 is SVGIG (reference sequence). The V end was cut by 5 bases, the J end by 8 bases, with 13 bases between. The CDR3 consists of 12 residues. CDR3 region: CAWGPLSDEQFF. For the CDR3, the DNA is TGTGCCTGGGGGCCCTTATCTGATGAGCAGTTCTTC.

This chain connects TRBV5-1 to TRBJ2-1, with 8 bases aligning to TRBD2. The V segment lost 4 bases and the J segment 7 bases; nucleotides outside the gene matches: 7. The CDR3 is 14 amino acids. Germline loops: CDR1 SGHRS, CDR2 YFSETQ. CDR3 coding DNA: TGCGCCAGCAGCACGGGACTAGAGGGGAATGAGCAGTTCTTC. Translated: CASSTGLEGNEQFF.

This chain links TRBV9 with TRBJ2-3; 9 nucleotides match TRBD2. V was clipped by 2 bases and J by 6 bases; unmatched bases: 4. CDR3 length: 14 residues. Germline V gene data show CDR1 as SGDLS and CDR2 as YYNGEE. The CDR3: CASSVTSGGDTQYF. In DNA form, the CDR3 reads TGTGCCAGCAGCGTTACCAGCGGGGGGGATACGCAGTATTTT. The full variable domain, its missing parts supplied by reference TRBV9 and TRBJ2-3, is DSGVTQTPKHLITATGQRVTLRCSPRSGDLSVYWYQQSLDQGLQFLIQYYNGEERAKGNILERFSAQQFPDLHSELNLSSLELGDSALYFCASSVTSGGDTQYFGPGTRLTVL.

This clone was counted a few times. A read error may produce the germline difference seen at one junction end. The chain joins TRBV5-1 to TRBJ1-4; D perhaps matches TRBD1 (6 bases). The length of the CDR3 is 14 residues. From germline, CDR1 is SGHRS and CDR2 YFSETQ. The CDR3 DNA is TGCGCCAGCAGTTTGGCAGGGGATTATGAAAAACTGTTTTTT. It encodes CASSLAGDYEKLFF.

The genes are TRBV25-1 and TRBJ2-5, with no clear D. The V and J ends lost 3 bases and 4 bases respectively, with 12 bases between them. CDR1 and CDR2 from the germline V gene are MGHDK and SYGVNS. The length of the CDR3 is 14 residues. CDR3 residues: CASSDTMGPETQYF. CDR3 nucleotides: TGTGCCAGCAGTGATACCATGGGCCCAGAGACCCAGTACTTC.

This clone occurred once. The rearrangement joins TRBV6-1 to TRBJ2-7; maybe TRBD2 (5 bases). CDR3 size: 12 residues. Germline assignment: CDR1 MNHNS and CDR2 SASEGT. The V end lost 2 bases, the J end lost 7 bases, and 9 bases lay between the germline ends. The CDR3 DNA reads TGTGCCAGCAGTGAATATAGGGAGGAGCAGTACTTC. Residues: CASSEYREEQYF.

This rearrangement joins TRBV19 to TRBJ1-4; D uncertain. This CDR3 comprises 12 residues. The V gene lost 7 bases and the J gene lost 6 bases, with 9 bases spanning the gap. Germline assignment: CDR1 LNHDA and CDR2 SQIVND (reference sequence). In DNA form, the CDR3 reads TGTGCCAGTACGCGGGCTGATGAAAAACTGTTTTTT. It yields the protein CASTRADEKLFF. Using reference TRBV19 and TRBJ1-4 for the parts outside the CDR3, the full variable domain is DGGITQSPKYLFRKEGQNVTLSCEQNLNHDAMYWYRQDPGQGLRLIYYSQIVNDFQKGDIAEGYSVSREKKESFPLTVTSAQKNPTAFYLCASTRADEKLFFGSGTQLSVL.

This chain uses TRBV5-1 with TRBJ2-5, with TRBD2 identical over 8 bases. The end of the DNA is better explained by TRBJ2-7, so the J call may be wrong. Germline CDR1 and CDR2: SGHRS and YFSETQ. The CDR3 extends over 15 amino acids. CDR3 DNA: TGCGCCAGCAGCTGGACTGCGGGGGGCGTCTACGAGCAGTACTTC. Protein: CASSWTAGGVYEQYF.

The V and J genes are TRBV30 and TRBJ2-7; TRBD1 might be the D (5 bases). The ends were cut back, 2 bases at V and 2 bases at J, with 13 bases in the middle. The CDR3 has 14 residues. Germline CDR1 GTSNPN, CDR2 SVGIG (reference sequence). The CDR3 nucleotides read TGTGCCTGGAGTCTGTCGGTACAGGCCTACGAGCAGTACTTC. It specifies CAWSLSVQAYEQYF.